This T cell receptor (beta chain) derives from a study of vaccination and CD4 T cells after COVID-19. Overall study: Cultures that served as controls received a CEFX pool, an HIV-1 Nef pool, or no peptide. The study's findings and limits: Rising from around 20 to 38, the median of SARS-CoV-2-reactive clonotypes did not change significantly.

The CDR3 is 15 residues long. Germline V gives CDR1 KGHSH, CDR2 LQKENI. V lost 4 bases to trimming and J lost 2 bases; unmatched junction nucleotides: 7. The Oncomine TCR Beta short-read assay sequenced DNA from cultured CD4+ T cells. One entry per CDR3 protein results from TCRdb running MiXCR on the PCR reads. The sample gives 15,000 to 20,000 distinct CDR3 sequences, approximately 54% of which show up once; around a tenth is in the top ten. The treatment here: approximately nine-day PBMC culture with coronavirus spike peptide pools or control peptides (ViraFEST assay). Peptide pools at 8.5 to 10 ug/ml stimulated 2 million or so PBMCs per well with about 9.4 IU/ml IL-2. This clonotype was counted once. Its antigen is currently unknown.

The sample consisted of CD4+ T cells from blood, cultured in vitro. The source is a human donor who had recovered from COVID-19. The gene calls are TRBV18 and TRBJ1-2, with 7 bases aligning to TRBD1. The CDR3 nucleotides read TGTGCCAGCTCACAGAGGACAGGACCGAACTATGGCTACACCTTC. Residues: CASSQRTGPNYGYTF.